This entry concerns a single TCR beta chain. Its specificity is unknown. Other DNA sequences of this sample code for an identical CDR3. This entry belongs to a study of graft-versus-host responses after intestinal transplantation. Study information: Induction using anti-thymocyte globulin, followed by tacrolimus and steroids for two to three years, was given to all recipients.

Trimming removed 3 bases from V and 0 bases from J, with 9 bases in between. The CDR3 has 14 residues. Germline V gene data show CDR1 as LNHDA and CDR2 as SQIVND (reference sequence). TCRdb keeps only in-frame clones here, not all; method: immunoSEQ multiplex PCR. The sample has around 90,000 clones; roughly 91% are singletons. Study-level results: The recipient marrow held GvH clones, and some of them showed up first in ileum or blood. Circulating GvH clones peaking coincided with falling HvG clones soon after transplant. Allograft graft-versus-host to host-versus-graft clonal ratios ran high in patients with graft-donor T cell macrochimerism.

The material was unstimulated CD8+ T cells sorted from spleen or lymph node cells, obtained before intestinal transplant. The V and J genes are TRBV19 and TRBJ2-7, with D unclear. The source is a human donor who received an intestinal transplant. CDR3: CASSIDSSSYEQYF. CDR3 bases: TGTGCCAGTAGTATTGACTCAAGCTCCTACGAGCAGTACTTC.